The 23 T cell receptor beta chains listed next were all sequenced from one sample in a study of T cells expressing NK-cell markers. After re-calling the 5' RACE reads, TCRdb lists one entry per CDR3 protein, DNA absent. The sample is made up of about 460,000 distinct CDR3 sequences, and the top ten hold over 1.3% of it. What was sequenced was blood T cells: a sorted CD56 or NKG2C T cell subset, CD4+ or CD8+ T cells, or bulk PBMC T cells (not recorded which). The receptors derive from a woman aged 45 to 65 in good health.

CDR3 amino acids: CASSLLRGPEKETQYF. This chain joins TRBV7-9 and TRBJ2-5; as DNA is missing, the TRBD1 call by TCRdb cannot be tested. The CDR3 covers 16 residues. Germline CDR1 reads SEHNR; CDR2 reads FQNEAQ (reference sequence).

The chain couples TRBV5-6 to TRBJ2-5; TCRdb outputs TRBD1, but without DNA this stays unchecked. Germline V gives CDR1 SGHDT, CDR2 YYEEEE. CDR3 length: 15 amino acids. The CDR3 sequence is CASRKGQGFGETQYF.

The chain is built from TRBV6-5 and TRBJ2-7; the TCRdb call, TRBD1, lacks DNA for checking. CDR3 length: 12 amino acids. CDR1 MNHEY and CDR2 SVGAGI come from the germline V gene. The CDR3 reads CASSRTGSEQYF.

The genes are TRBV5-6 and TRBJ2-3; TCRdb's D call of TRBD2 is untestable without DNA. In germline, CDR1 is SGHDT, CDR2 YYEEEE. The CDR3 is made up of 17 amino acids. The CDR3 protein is CASSLFRTSGSTDTQYF.

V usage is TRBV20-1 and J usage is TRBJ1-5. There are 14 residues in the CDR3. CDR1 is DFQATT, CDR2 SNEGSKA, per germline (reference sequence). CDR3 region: CSASPRRGNQPQHF.

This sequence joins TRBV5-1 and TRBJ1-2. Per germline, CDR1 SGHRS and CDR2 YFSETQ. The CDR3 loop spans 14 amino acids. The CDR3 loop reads CASSPEGRSYGYTF.

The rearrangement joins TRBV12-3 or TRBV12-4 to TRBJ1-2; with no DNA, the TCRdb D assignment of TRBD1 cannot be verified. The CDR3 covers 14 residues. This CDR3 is CASSPTGRSGGYTF.

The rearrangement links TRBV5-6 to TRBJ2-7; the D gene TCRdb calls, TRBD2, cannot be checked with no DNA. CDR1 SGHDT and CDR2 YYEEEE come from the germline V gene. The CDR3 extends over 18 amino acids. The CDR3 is CASSSTSGLAGPKEKQYF.

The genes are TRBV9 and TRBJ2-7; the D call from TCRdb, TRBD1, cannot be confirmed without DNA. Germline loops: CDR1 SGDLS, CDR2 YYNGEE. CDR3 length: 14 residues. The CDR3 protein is CASSVGTPRGEQYF.

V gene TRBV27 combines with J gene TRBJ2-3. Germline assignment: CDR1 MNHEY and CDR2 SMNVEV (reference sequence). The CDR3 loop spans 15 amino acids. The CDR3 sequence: CASSAQLESTDTQYF.

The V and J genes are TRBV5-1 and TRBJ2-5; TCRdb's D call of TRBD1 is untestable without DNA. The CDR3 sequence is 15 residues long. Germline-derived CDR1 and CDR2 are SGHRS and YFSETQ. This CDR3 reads CASSFGGLVGGDQYF. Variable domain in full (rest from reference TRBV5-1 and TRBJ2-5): KAGVTQTPRYLIKTRGQQVTLSCSPISGHRSVSWYQQTPGQGLQFLFEYFSETQRNKGNFPGRFSGRQFSNSRSEMNVSTLELGDSALYLCASSFGGLVGGDQYFGPGTRLLVL.

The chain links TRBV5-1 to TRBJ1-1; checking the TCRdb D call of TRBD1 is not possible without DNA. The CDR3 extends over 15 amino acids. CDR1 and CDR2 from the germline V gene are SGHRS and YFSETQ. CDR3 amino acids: CASSTQGDVTTEAFF. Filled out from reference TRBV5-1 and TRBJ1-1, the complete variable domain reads KAGVTQTPRYLIKTRGQQVTLSCSPISGHRSVSWYQQTPGQGLQFLFEYFSETQRNKGNFPGRFSGRQFSNSRSEMNVSTLELGDSALYLCASSTQGDVTTEAFFGQGTRLTVV.

CDR3 amino acids: CSVRYGDTQYF. The chain joins TRBV29-1 to TRBJ2-3. The CDR3 covers 11 residues. Germline CDR1 SQVTM, CDR2 ANQGSEA.

The CDR3 here is CASKASGLWGLNTEAFF. The rearrangement uses TRBV19 and TRBJ1-1; TCRdb names TRBD1, which stays unverified in the absence of DNA. CDR1 is LNHDA and CDR2 is SQIVND in the germline V gene (reference sequence). The CDR3 is 17 amino acids.

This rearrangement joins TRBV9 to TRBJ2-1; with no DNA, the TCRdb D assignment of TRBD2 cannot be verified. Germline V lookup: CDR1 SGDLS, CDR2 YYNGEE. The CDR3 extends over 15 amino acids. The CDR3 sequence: CASKSETSGHNEQFF.

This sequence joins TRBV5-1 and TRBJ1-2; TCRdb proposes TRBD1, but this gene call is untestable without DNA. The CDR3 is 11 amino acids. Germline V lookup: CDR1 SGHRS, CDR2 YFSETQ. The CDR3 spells CASSLNRGLTF.

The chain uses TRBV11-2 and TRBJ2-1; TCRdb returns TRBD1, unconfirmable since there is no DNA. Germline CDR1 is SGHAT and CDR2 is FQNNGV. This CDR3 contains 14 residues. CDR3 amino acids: CASSPGGEYNEQFF.

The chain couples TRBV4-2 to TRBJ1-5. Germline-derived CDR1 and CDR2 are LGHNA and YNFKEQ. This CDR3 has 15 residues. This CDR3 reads CASSRDRQGSQPQHF.

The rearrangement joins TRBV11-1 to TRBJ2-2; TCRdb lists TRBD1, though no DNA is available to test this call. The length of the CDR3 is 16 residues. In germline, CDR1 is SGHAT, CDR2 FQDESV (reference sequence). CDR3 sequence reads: CASSPPQGTNTGELFF.

This chain's CDR3 is CASSQVPSSGANVLTF. V and J are TRBV4-1 and TRBJ2-6. Germline V CDR1 and CDR2: MGHRA, YSYEKL. This CDR3 spans 16 amino acids.

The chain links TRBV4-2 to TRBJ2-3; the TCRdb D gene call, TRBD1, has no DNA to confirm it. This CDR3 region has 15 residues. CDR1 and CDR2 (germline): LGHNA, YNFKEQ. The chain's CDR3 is CASSPSGVSTDTQYF.

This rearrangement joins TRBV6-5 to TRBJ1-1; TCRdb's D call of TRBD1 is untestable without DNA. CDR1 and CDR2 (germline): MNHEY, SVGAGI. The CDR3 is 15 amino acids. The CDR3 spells CASSYRGLTNTEAFF.

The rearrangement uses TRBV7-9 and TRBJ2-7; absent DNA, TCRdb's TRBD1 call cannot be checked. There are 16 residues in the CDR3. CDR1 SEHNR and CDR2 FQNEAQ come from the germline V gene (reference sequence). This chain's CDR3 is CASSLYGSVSYYEQYF.